The sequence of this TCR beta chain was determined in a study of beta chain features in type 1 diabetes. Background on the study: The study found patients and healthy donors alike in age, gender and cell yields. Broader study findings: Resolution of whether HLA type affects TCRB rearrangement was not achieved here.

Germline V gene sequence: CDR1 MDHEN, CDR2 SYDVKM. This CDR3 is built from 13 residues. Trimming shortened V by 5 bases and J by 6 bases, and 8 bases separated the two germline ends. This clone has a count of ten or more. Its antigen is as yet unknown. Every donor provided one heparinised blood draw, which averaged about 110 mL. Expressed TCRB transcripts were sequenced, since all the RNA that had been isolated was reverse transcribed. Produced via immunoSEQ multiplex PCR; TCRdb's table is partial and in-frame only. The sample records some 900,000 clones, 15% to 20% being singletons. Material for sequencing was naive CD4+ T cells from blood. The rearrangement uses TRBV28 and TRBJ2-6; the D gene is possibly TRBD1 (6 bases). The clonotype originates from a young woman in good health. CDR3 amino acids: CASSKGQANVLTF. CDR3 coding DNA: TGTGCCAGCAGTAAGGGACAGGCCAACGTCCTGACTTTC.